Shown below are 31 T cell receptor beta chains from a single sample sequenced in a study of shared clonotypes between healthy human individuals. Data came from immunoSEQ multiplex PCR; TCRdb stores just in-frame clones and leaves some out. The sample lists some 1,400,000 clones; around 97% were seen once. Specimen: naive CD4+ T cells sorted from blood. The subset: CD45RA+ positively selected. Receptors originate from a man in his thirties or forties in good health.

The genes are TRBV6-5 and TRBJ1-5, with 8 bases that match TRBD1. Germline V gene sequence: CDR1 MNHEY, CDR2 SVGAGI. This CDR3 is built from 15 residues. Trimming removed 7 bases from V and 1 base from J; junction bases left unmatched: 6. CDR3 amino acids: CASKGQGGSNQPQHF. The CDR3 coding sequence is TGTGCCAGCAAAGGACAGGGTGGGAGCAATCAGCCCCAGCATTTT.

The gene calls are TRBV10-2 and TRBJ2-7, with D perhaps assigned TRBD1 or TRBD2 (5 bases each). The germline gives CDR1 WSHSY, CDR2 SAAADI. The ends were cut back, 10 bases at V and 0 bases at J, with 16 bases in the middle. CDR3 length: 14 residues. The CDR3 loop reads CATRPGTSSYEQYF. CDR3 DNA: TGCGCCACCCGTCCCGGGACGTCCTCCTACGAGCAGTACTTC.

In DNA form, the CDR3 reads TGTGCCAGCAGTTTATTTTCTTGGACAGGGGCAGGCACAGATACGCAGTATTTT. It codes for CASSLFSWTGAGTDTQYF. This chain joins TRBV28 and TRBJ2-3; 9 nucleotides line up with TRBD1. After removal of 1 base from V and 1 base from J, the junction contained 9 bases not matched to a gene. This CDR3 has 18 residues. Germline CDR1 and CDR2: MDHEN and SYDVKM.

V and J are TRBV10-3 and TRBJ2-5; D possibly matches TRBD1 or TRBD2 (7 bases each). Looked up from germline, CDR1 is ENHRY and CDR2 is SYGVKD. V lost 6 bases and J lost 1, with 18 bases in between. The length of the CDR3 is 16 residues. The CDR3 DNA follows: TGTGCCATCAGAGCTAGAGCAGGGGGGGTCCAAGAGACCCAGTACTTC. Translation: CAIRARAGGVQETQYF.

The gene calls are TRBV6-6 and TRBJ1-5; D gene unclear. Per germline, CDR1 MNHNY and CDR2 SVGAGI (reference sequence). Trimming cost V 0 bases and J 5 bases, with 8 bases left between them. This CDR3 region has 14 residues. The CDR3 protein is CASSYSGLYQPQHF. CDR3 bases: TGTGCCAGCAGTTACTCGGGTCTTTATCAGCCCCAGCATTTT.

The chain uses TRBV10-1 and TRBJ1-5; D unclear. V shed 5 bases and J shed 5 bases, with 19 bases lying between them. The CDR3 extends over 16 amino acids. Germline V gene lookup returns CDR1 WNHNN and CDR2 SYGVQD (reference sequence). The CDR3 protein is CASSNREFKGYQPQHF. CDR3 bases: TGCGCCAGCAGTAACCGGGAATTCAAGGGCTATCAGCCCCAGCATTTT.

V is TRBV18 and J is TRBJ1-6; 9 bases line up with TRBD1. Unmatched junction bases numbered 10, after V lost 3 bases and J lost 7 bases. Germline loops: CDR1 KGHSH, CDR2 LQKENI. The CDR3 contains 17 residues. The CDR3 DNA sequence: TGTGCCAGCTCACCCTTGGGACAGGGAGCACAGAATTCACCCCTCCACTTT. Protein sequence: CASSPLGQGAQNSPLHF. The full variable domain, with the rest looked up from reference TRBV18 and TRBJ1-6, is NAGVMQNPRHLVRRRGQEARLRCSPMKGHSHVYWYRQLPEEGLKFMVYLQKENIIDESGMPKERFSAEFPKEGPSILRIQQVVRGDSAAYFCASSPLGQGAQNSPLHFGNGTRLTVT.

Written as DNA, the CDR3 is TGTGCCATCAGTGCCGACGGTCGGACTGAAGCTTTCTTT. Translation gives CAISADGRTEAFF. The rearrangement uses TRBV10-3 and TRBJ1-1; D gene uncertain. Germline CDR1 is ENHRY and CDR2 is SYGVKD. V gave up 4 bases and J gave up 5 bases, with 11 bases separating them. The CDR3 spans 13 residues.

The chain links TRBV25-1 to TRBJ2-1; 7 bases are shared with TRBD2. Germline assignment: CDR1 MGHDK and CDR2 SYGVNS. The CDR3 loop spans 14 amino acids. V lost 7 bases, J lost 7 bases, and 10 bases stayed unmatched. CDR3 sequence: CASTAGRGANEQFF. The CDR3 DNA sequence: TGTGCCAGCACCGCGGGGAGGGGAGCGAATGAGCAGTTCTTC. Full variable domain (rest looked up from reference TRBV25-1 and TRBJ2-1): EADIYQTPRYLVIGTGKKITLECSQTMGHDKMYWYQQDPGMELHLIHYSYGVNSTEKGDLSSESTVSRIRTEHFPLTLESARPSHTSQYLCASTAGRGANEQFFGPGTRLTVL.

V gene TRBV18 combines with J gene TRBJ2-1; no definite D call. CDR1 is KGHSH and CDR2 is LQKENI in the germline V gene. This CDR3 region has 16 residues. V was pared by 3 bases and J by 4 bases, with 16 bases between. The CDR3 here is CASSPRLPEEYNEQFF. Here the CDR3 DNA reads TGTGCCAGCTCACCTCGTCTCCCCGAGGAGTACAATGAGCAGTTCTTC.

In the case of this clone: This specimen includes other DNA sequences encoding the same CDR3. The rearrangement joins TRBV27 to TRBJ2-6; D remains ambiguous. Between the trimmed V and J ends, which lost 5 bases and 0 bases, there was a span of 2 bases. CDR1 and CDR2 (germline): MNHEY, SMNVEV (reference sequence). CDR3 size: 13 residues. For the CDR3, the DNA is TGTGCCAGCAGTCACTCTGGGGCCAACGTCCTGACTTTC. This sequence encodes CASSHSGANVLTF.

This clone was recorded only once. The CDR3 protein is CASSEGYAGSTRRNTIYF. CDR3 bases: TGTGCCAGCAGTGAGGGATACGCAGGGTCTACCCGGAGGAACACCATATATTTT. This chain links TRBV6-1 with TRBJ1-3, with D possibly matching TRBD1 (5 bases). V was trimmed by 3 bases and J by 7 bases, leaving 25 bases between them. From germline, CDR1 is MNHNS and CDR2 SASEGT. This CDR3 is 18 amino acids long.

The chain employs TRBV7-6 and TRBJ2-3, with 8 bases lining up with TRBD2. The CDR3 loop spans 18 amino acids. The V gene's germline CDR1 is SGHVS and CDR2 FNYEAQ. J lost 4 bases, V lost 5 bases, and 17 bases had no gene match. CDR3 sequence (DNA): TGTGCCAGCAGCCTAACGACCCCGGGACTAGGTGGCGCAGATACGCAGTATTTT. Its protein product is CASSLTTPGLGGADTQYF.

V and J are TRBV30 and TRBJ1-5, with D unclear. Germline loops: CDR1 GTSNPN, CDR2 SVGIG (reference sequence). The CDR3 has 15 amino acids. The germline V and J ends were trimmed by 1 base and 1 base, with 11 bases remaining between them. CDR3 protein: CAWSADSLSNQPQHF. As DNA, the CDR3 is TGTGCCTGGAGTGCGGACTCCTTGAGCAATCAGCCCCAGCATTTT. Using reference TRBV30 and TRBJ1-5 for the parts outside the CDR3, the full variable domain is SQTIHQWPATLVQPVGSPLSLECTVEGTSNPNLYWYRQAAGRGLQLLFYSVGIGQISSEVPQNLSASRPQDRQFILSSKKLLLSDSGFYLCAWSADSLSNQPQHFGDGTRLSIL.

The chain joins TRBV5-4 to TRBJ2-1; D might be TRBD1 (5 bases). Germline loops: CDR1 SGHNT, CDR2 YYREEE (reference sequence). CDR3 length equals 16 residues. The V end was cut by 5 bases, the J end by 3 bases, with 18 bases between. The CDR3 bases are TGTGCCAGCAGGCTCGACAGTTTTGGGTTCTACAATGAGCAGTTCTTC. Translation gives CASRLDSFGFYNEQFF.

This clone was recorded only once. The chain links TRBV18 to TRBJ1-2; TRBD1 is a possible D gene (5 bases). Trimming pared 3 bases from V and 0 bases from J, leaving 14 bases between. The CDR3 spans 16 residues. CDR1 is KGHSH, CDR2 LQKENI, per germline. The CDR3: CASSPSQGPTNYGYTF. The CDR3 nucleotides are TGTGCCAGCTCACCCTCCCAGGGCCCCACTAACTATGGCTACACCTTC.

The rearrangement uses TRBV20-1 and TRBJ2-7; D is undetermined. Trimming left V 4 bases short and J 2 bases short, with 6 bases between. The CDR3 is 11 amino acids. Germline assignment: CDR1 DFQATT and CDR2 SNEGSKA (reference sequence). The CDR3 region is CSAIITYEQYF. The CDR3, as DNA: TGCAGTGCTATCATTACCTACGAGCAGTACTTC.

The chain links TRBV7-9 to TRBJ2-3; 7 positions agree with TRBD2. This CDR3 has 15 residues. Per germline, CDR1 SEHNR and CDR2 FQNEAQ (reference sequence). Unmatched junction bases numbered 5, after V lost 1 base and J lost 4 bases. This CDR3 reads CASSLEGGSSDTQYF. The CDR3 DNA sequence: TGTGCCAGCAGCTTAGAGGGCGGGAGCTCAGATACGCAGTATTTT.

The rearrangement links TRBV6-5 to TRBJ2-5; D is perhaps TRBD1 (5 bases). The V gene's germline CDR1 is MNHEY and CDR2 SVGAGI. Trimming shortened V by 8 bases and J by 3 bases, and 10 bases separated the two germline ends. The CDR3 is made up of 12 amino acids. The CDR3, as DNA: TGTGCCAGCGGCTGGGGCGAAGAGACCCAGTACTTC. This gives the protein CASGWGEETQYF.

This clone was seen just once. The CDR3 region is CASRAPDTQYF. The CDR3 DNA reads TGTGCCAGTAGAGCGCCAGATACGCAGTATTTT. The chain recombines TRBV19 with TRBJ2-3; D unresolved. Germline CDR1 is LNHDA and CDR2 is SQIVND (reference sequence). The length of the CDR3 is 11 residues. V was trimmed by 6 bases and J by 4 bases, leaving 5 bases between them.

V gene TRBV6-6 combines with J gene TRBJ2-7, with D possibly matching TRBD2 (5 bases). V dropped 4 bases and J dropped 0 bases, with 16 bases sitting between them. Per germline, CDR1 MNHNY and CDR2 SVGAGI (reference sequence). This CDR3 has 16 residues. CDR3 sequence: CASSSFERRISYEQYF. CDR3 DNA: TGTGCCAGCAGTTCCTTTGAGCGGCGGATCTCCTACGAGCAGTACTTC.

The chain links TRBV5-1 to TRBJ2-3; D uncertain. CDR3 length: 15 residues. With 4 bases removed from V and 0 bases from J, the gap between germline ends came to 12 bases. The germline V gene encodes CDR1 SGHRS and CDR2 YFSETQ. The CDR3 loop reads CASSVQQTSTDTQYF. The CDR3 DNA reads TGCGCCAGCAGCGTCCAGCAGACTAGCACAGATACGCAGTATTTT.

CDR3 nucleotides: TGTGCCAGCAGCTTAGTCGGCAGGCCCTACGAGCAGTACTTC. Its translation is CASSLVGRPYEQYF. The chain employs TRBV11-3 and TRBJ2-7, with D unresolved. V was trimmed by 1 base and J by 2 bases, leaving 9 bases between them. This CDR3 region has 14 residues. Germline CDR1 and CDR2: SGHNT and YENEEA.

CDR3 nucleotide sequence: TGTGCCAGTAGTACTAGCGCCGGTTCCTACGAGCAGTACTTC. Its translation: CASSTSAGSYEQYF. V usage is TRBV19 and J usage is TRBJ2-7, with a tentative D call TRBD2 (6 bases). Germline V gene data show CDR1 as LNHDA and CDR2 as SQIVND (reference sequence). This CDR3 spans 14 amino acids. Trimming removed 4 bases from V and 1 base from J, with 11 bases in between.

V usage is TRBV11-3 and J usage is TRBJ2-5, with TRBD1 as a possible D gene (6 bases). V was cut by 1 base and J by 3 bases, with 24 bases left in between. The CDR3 covers 19 residues. Germline CDR1 reads SGHNT; CDR2 reads YENEEA. The CDR3 loop reads CASSLGGRMAGPWKETQYF. The CDR3 DNA reads as TGTGCCAGCAGCTTAGGGGGGCGGATGGCAGGGCCGTGGAAAGAGACCCAGTACTTC.

CDR3 loop: CASSLRGWTEAFF. For the CDR3, the DNA is TGTGCCAGCAGTTTACGGGGTTGGACTGAAGCTTTCTTT. V gene TRBV28 combines with J gene TRBJ1-1, with no clear D. This CDR3 contains 13 residues. Trimming shortened V by 2 bases and J by 5 bases, and 9 bases separated the two germline ends. In germline, CDR1 is MDHEN, CDR2 SYDVKM.

The chain has TRBV19 and TRBJ1-2; D gene ambiguous. The CDR3 covers 11 residues. Between the trimmed V and J ends, which lost 4 bases and 4 bases, there was a span of 4 bases. Germline V gene data show CDR1 as LNHDA and CDR2 as SQIVND (reference sequence). The CDR3 spells CASSNRYGYTF. In DNA, the CDR3 is TGTGCCAGTAGTAACCGCTATGGCTACACCTTC.

The rearrangement links TRBV10-3 to TRBJ2-7; D perhaps matches TRBD2 (6 bases). Germline V gives CDR1 ENHRY, CDR2 SYGVKD. V dropped 4 bases and J dropped 6 bases, with 22 bases sitting between them. The CDR3 has 16 residues. CDR3 bases: TGTGCCATCAGTGTGTTGACACCGGGACTGGAGGGCGAGCAGTACTTC. It codes for CAISVLTPGLEGEQYF.

This clone occurred once. V usage is TRBV11-3 and J usage is TRBJ2-1; D not resolved. With 1 base removed from V and 5 bases from J, the gap between germline ends came to 12 bases. From germline, CDR1 is SGHNT and CDR2 YENEEA. This CDR3 spans 15 amino acids. The CDR3 spells CASSLGAGRHNEQFF. CDR3 nucleotide sequence: TGTGCCAGCAGCTTAGGGGCAGGTCGTCACAATGAGCAGTTCTTC.

The genes are TRBV29-1 and TRBJ1-4, with D perhaps matching TRBD1 (5 bases). Germline CDR1 reads SQVTM; CDR2 reads ANQGSEA. V was shortened by 4 bases and J by 4 bases, with 40 bases between the two germline ends. This CDR3 has 23 residues. The CDR3 sequence is CSVVLSEPGRSKFGTGINEKLFF. The CDR3 DNA sequence: TGCAGCGTTGTATTAAGTGAGCCCGGACGATCGAAGTTTGGGACTGGTATTAATGAAAAACTGTTTTTT.

This chain connects TRBV18 to TRBJ1-4; 8 nucleotides match TRBD1. CDR3 size: 14 residues. Germline V lookup: CDR1 KGHSH, CDR2 LQKENI. V lost 3 bases and J lost 8; bases outside the gene matches: 5. The CDR3 loop is CASSPDRAGEKLFF. CDR3 sequence (DNA): TGTGCCAGCTCACCGGACAGGGCAGGGGAAAAACTGTTTTTT.